The rows below give T cell receptor beta chains drawn from one sample of a study of cytomegalovirus exposure and HLA in healthy donors. The data were produced by immunoSEQ multiplex PCR, yet TCRdb's version contains in-frame clones alone and is incomplete. This table holds under 400,000 clones, 70% to 90% found once. The sequencing input was PBMCs. These receptors originate from a woman between 18 and 29 years old in good health and CMV-seronegative. Both conserved end residues are part of each CDR3.

v_call: TRBV2
j_call: TRBJ1-5
cdr3_aa: CASSEVGGEYQPQHF

v_call: TRBV5-1
j_call: TRBJ2-5
cdr3_aa: CASSLELAGGLGQETQYF

v_call: TRBV19
j_call: TRBJ2-7
cdr3_aa: CASSPGTGGGYEQYF

v_call: TRBV30
j_call: TRBJ1-4
cdr3_aa: CAWSGNPGVGKLFF

v_call: TRBV30
j_call: TRBJ1-5
cdr3_aa: CAWSVRGSNQPQHF

v_call: TRBV19
j_call: TRBJ2-3
cdr3_aa: CASSIWPPTSGGSDTQYF

v_call: TRBV2
j_call: TRBJ2-1
cdr3_aa: CASSGTGNEQFF

v_call: TRBV5-1
j_call: TRBJ2-3
cdr3_aa: CASSLETSTDTQYF

v_call: TRBV7-6
j_call: TRBJ2-2
cdr3_aa: CASSLTVNTGELFF

v_call: TRBV10-1
j_call: TRBJ2-3
cdr3_aa: CASSELAGGLDTQYF

v_call: TRBV29-1
j_call: TRBJ2-2
cdr3_aa: CSVWDRDLNTGELFF

v_call: TRBV28
j_call: TRBJ2-7
cdr3_aa: CASSLFQGLEQYF

v_call: TRBV29-1
j_call: TRBJ2-3
cdr3_aa: CSAFRDGTDTQYF

v_call: TRBV28
j_call: TRBJ2-3
cdr3_aa: CASTLAGGGRYTQYF

v_call: TRBV4-1
j_call: TRBJ2-7
cdr3_aa: CASSQDDRGKYEQYF

v_call: TRBV4-2
j_call: TRBJ2-1
cdr3_aa: CASSQDPETGLSYNEQFF

v_call: TRBV5-1
j_call: TRBJ2-7
cdr3_aa: CASTTSDRGNEQYF

v_call: TRBV19
j_call: TRBJ1-6
cdr3_aa: CASNEQGYNSPLHF

v_call: TRBV6-6
j_call: TRBJ2-7
cdr3_aa: CASSYRDRGSYEQYF

v_call: TRBV27
j_call: TRBJ1-1
cdr3_aa: CASSIPSTGQSEAFF

v_call: TRBV6-1
j_call: TRBJ1-1
cdr3_aa: CASSERDRGSGGPLEAFF

v_call: TRBV4-1
j_call: TRBJ2-7
cdr3_aa: CASSQEFGGGYEQYF